This TCR beta chain was identified in a study of T cells in Graves' hyperthyroidism and ophthalmopathy. Study-level points and caveats: The model's output predicted ophthalmopathy at a median of approximately 6.5 months prior to onset.

Amplified TCR beta CDR3 regions came from RNA transcripts. First-round RT-PCR of the TCR CDR3 relied on the HTBI primer set. One entry per CDR3 protein, called by TCRdb with MiXCR from the multiplex PCR reads. The data show 450,000 to 500,000 distinct CDR3 sequences, approximately 22% seen once. V gave up 11 bases and J gave up 3 bases, with 17 bases separating them. The CDR3 length is 14 residues. Germline values: CDR1 SNHLY, CDR2 FYNNEI. There are many counts of this clonotype. Its antigen is still unknown. Uncontrolled infection, other autoimmune disease, pregnancy or lactation disqualified patients from enrolment. Used for diagnoses were clinical symptoms, serum thyroxine and TRAb, thyroid ultrasound and orbital computed tomography. A roughly 10 ml volume of fresh peripheral blood provided the PBMCs.

The J gene is TRBJ2-1, the V gene TRBV2; possibly TRBD2 for D (5 bases). Sequenced sample: blood. The source is a woman in her 70s with Graves' ophthalmopathy. This chain's CDR3 is CAGGRDGLYNEQFF. As DNA, the CDR3 is TGTGCCGGAGGAAGGGATGGGCTCTACAATGAGCAGTTCTTC. Full variable domain (rest looked up from reference TRBV2 and TRBJ2-1): EPEVTQTPSHQVTQMGQEVILRCVPISNHLYFYWYRQILGQKVEFLVSFYNNEISEKSEIFDDQFSVERPDGSNFTLKIRSTKLEDSAMYFCAGGRDGLYNEQFFGPGTRLTVL.